These 31 T cell receptor beta chains originate from one sample sequenced in a study of cytomegalovirus exposure and HLA in healthy donors. PCR primers comprised 60 Vbeta and 13 Jbeta primers. Repertoires were generated with immunoSEQ multiplex PCR, while TCRdb's copy carries only in-frame clones and drops some. Among 100,000 to 150,000 clones listed, around four fifths were seen once. The sequencing input was PBMCs. These receptors were obtained from a man aged 25 to 45 in good health and CMV-seronegative.

In DNA, the CDR3 is TGTGCCAGCAGTGAATCGGGGTGGAACTCACCCCTCCACTTT. It encodes CASSESGWNSPLHF. The chain carries TRBV2 and TRBJ1-6; the D is unclear. V dropped 2 bases and J dropped 10 bases, with 12 bases sitting between them. Germline values: CDR1 SNHLY, CDR2 FYNNEI. The CDR3 has 14 amino acids.

This clone showed up just a few times. V usage is TRBV20-1 and J usage is TRBJ2-5, with a possible D match to TRBD1 (5 bases). The CDR3 is made up of 11 amino acids. Trimming pared 6 bases from V and 8 bases from J, leaving 13 bases between. The germline V gene has CDR1 DFQATT and CDR2 SNEGSKA (reference sequence). The CDR3 loop is CSAYRFPTQYF. In DNA form, the CDR3 reads TGCAGTGCGTACAGGTTCCCTACCCAGTACTTC.

The gene calls are TRBV28 and TRBJ2-3, with 8 positions matching TRBD1. This CDR3 comprises 17 residues. CDR1 MDHEN and CDR2 SYDVKM come from the germline V gene. The V segment lost 6 bases and the J segment 4 bases; nucleotides outside the gene matches: 15. CDR3 sequence (DNA): TGTGCCAGCAGCTACGACCGGGACAGGAGGGAGGCAGATACGCAGTATTTT. Protein product: CASSYDRDRREADTQYF.

This rearrangement joins TRBV18 to TRBJ1-5, with a weak D call TRBD1 (6 bases). V lost 2 bases and J lost 6, with 20 bases in between. The CDR3 is 17 amino acids. Germline V gene sequence: CDR1 KGHSH, CDR2 LQKENI. Here the CDR3 reads CASSPALGDRLGQPQHF. CDR3 nucleotide sequence: TGTGCCAGCTCACCAGCACTGGGAGACAGGCTCGGTCAGCCCCAGCATTTT. The full variable domain, rest sourced from reference TRBV18 and TRBJ1-5, is NAGVMQNPRHLVRRRGQEARLRCSPMKGHSHVYWYRQLPEEGLKFMVYLQKENIIDESGMPKERFSAEFPKEGPSILRIQQVVRGDSAAYFCASSPALGDRLGQPQHFGDGTRLSIL.

The chain couples TRBV2 to TRBJ1-1; no firm D call. CDR1 SNHLY and CDR2 FYNNEI come from the germline V gene. The CDR3 is 14 amino acids. Trimming shortened V by 2 bases and J by 1 base, and 8 bases separated the two germline ends. The CDR3 protein is CASSESGRNTEAFF. The CDR3 coding sequence is TGTGCCAGCAGTGAATCAGGCAGGAACACTGAAGCTTTCTTT.

The gene calls are TRBV4-1 and TRBJ2-1, with TRBD2 matching 13 bases. This CDR3 is built from 17 residues. Germline values: CDR1 MGHRA, CDR2 YSYEKL. With 5 bases clipped from V and 0 bases from J, the junction kept 4 bases outside the gene matches. The CDR3 DNA reads as TGCGCCAGCAGCTATTGGACTAGCGGGGGCTCCTACAATGAGCAGTTCTTC. Translated, it gives CASSYWTSGGSYNEQFF.

The chain recombines TRBV5-1 with TRBJ2-7, with 10 bases identical to TRBD1. V trimming: 4 bases; J trimming: 7 bases; junction bases outside the gene matches: 8. Germline V CDR1 and CDR2: SGHRS, YFSETQ. The CDR3 loop spans 14 amino acids. This CDR3 is CASSRDRGVWEQYF. In nucleotides, the CDR3 is TGCGCCAGCAGCCGGGACAGGGGCGTTTGGGAGCAGTACTTC.

This clone was counted ten times or more. In the same sample, other DNA sequences code for this CDR3. The V gene is TRBV9, the J gene TRBJ2-1, with 8 bases fitting TRBD2. This CDR3 has 15 amino acids. Germline trimming cut 2 bases from V and 0 bases from J; bases unmatched to any gene: 1. CDR1 and CDR2 from the germline V gene are SGDLS and YYNGEE. The CDR3 nucleotides are TGTGCCAGCAGCGTCGGGGGGGCCTCCTACAATGAGCAGTTCTTC. This codes for CASSVGGASYNEQFF.

V is TRBV25-1 and J is TRBJ1-1; 8 bases align to TRBD1. The CDR3 is 15 residues long. Germline CDR1 and CDR2: MGHDK and SYGVNS. The V and J ends lost 3 bases and 5 bases, in that order; junction bases with no gene match: 8. Here the CDR3 DNA reads TGTGCCAGCAGTGATACAGGGGGATCCGGAACTGAAGCTTTCTTT. This codes for CASSDTGGSGTEAFF.

This clone appeared a single time. The rearrangement joins TRBV15 to TRBJ1-2, with no clear D. V lost 1 base and J 3 bases, leaving 15 bases between the germline ends. CDR1 is LNHNV, CDR2 YYDKDF, per germline (reference sequence). CDR3 length: 16 residues. The CDR3 DNA sequence: TGTGCCACCAGCAGAGGGGGTAAGGGAGAGGACTATGGCTACACCTTC. This gives the protein CATSRGGKGEDYGYTF. Looking up the rest from reference TRBV15 and TRBJ1-2 gives the full variable domain: DAMVIQNPRYQVTQFGKPVTLSCSQTLNHNVMYWYQQKSSQAPKLLFHYYDKDFNNEADTPDNFQSRRPNTSFCFLDIRSPGLGDTAMYLCATSRGGKGEDYGYTFGSGTRLTVV.

The gene calls are TRBV7-9 and TRBJ2-7; TRBD1 aligns across 9 bases. The CDR3 contains 14 residues. Germline V gives CDR1 SEHNR, CDR2 FQNEAQ (reference sequence). Unmatched junction bases numbered 7, after V lost 5 bases and J lost 5 bases. CDR3 DNA sequence: TGTGCCAGCAGCCTAGGGACAGGGTCGGACGAGCAGTACTTC. This sequence encodes CASSLGTGSDEQYF.

The chain carries TRBV5-6 and TRBJ1-5; no reliable D call. Per germline, CDR1 SGHDT and CDR2 YYEEEE. There are 15 residues in the CDR3. The V end lost 0 bases, the J end lost 0 bases, and 7 bases lay between the germline ends. The CDR3 reads CASSLGGGSNQPQHF. CDR3 in DNA: TGTGCCAGCAGCTTGGGAGGCGGTAGCAATCAGCCCCAGCATTTT.

CDR3 loop: CATGKGAPYEQYF. CDR3 nucleotides: TGTGCCACCGGAAAGGGGGCACCCTACGAGCAGTACTTC. This chain joins TRBV15 and TRBJ2-7; TRBD1 matches at 7 bases. V was clipped by 8 bases and J by 2 bases; unmatched bases: 6. The CDR3 loop spans 13 amino acids. Germline loops: CDR1 LNHNV, CDR2 YYDKDF (reference sequence).

The CDR3 reads CASREGFGYGYTF. CDR3 sequence (DNA): TGTGCCAGCAGGGAGGGTTTTGGCTATGGCTACACCTTC. This chain connects TRBV6-1 to TRBJ1-2, with D unresolved. Between the trimmed V and J ends, which lost 6 bases and 4 bases, there was a span of 12 bases. Germline V CDR1 and CDR2: MNHNS, SASEGT. This CDR3 spans 13 amino acids.

The chain combines TRBV21-1 with TRBJ1-4; the DNA was not used to check the table's D call, TRBD1. TRBV21-1 is a pseudogene locus. There are 18 residues in the CDR3. As DNA, the CDR3 is TGTGCCAGCAGCAAAAGGTTAGAGGGGGCACCGAATAATGAAAAACTGTTTTTT. Translated, it gives CASSKRLEGAPNNEKLFF.

The rearrangement links TRBV5-6 to TRBJ1-1, with D possibly matching TRBD1 (6 bases). V was pared by 4 bases and J by 6 bases, with 10 bases between. This CDR3 has 12 residues. The V gene's germline CDR1 is SGHDT and CDR2 YYEEEE. The CDR3 DNA reads as TGTGCCAGCAGCGCCAGGGGATCTGAAGCTTTCTTT. Residues: CASSARGSEAFF.

This CDR3 is CASSLPGLTNNEQFF. As DNA, the CDR3 is TGCGCCAGCAGCTTACCGGGACTTACAAACAATGAGCAGTTCTTC. The chain couples TRBV5-1 to TRBJ2-1; TRBD2 might be the D (6 bases). CDR1 and CDR2 from the germline V gene are SGHRS and YFSETQ. The V end was cut by 2 bases, the J end by 5 bases, with 14 bases between. The CDR3 is 15 amino acids.

The chain couples TRBV5-1 to TRBJ2-3; D call uncertain. The V end lost 2 bases, the J end lost 3 bases, and 10 bases lay between the germline ends. CDR1 SGHRS and CDR2 YFSETQ come from the germline V gene. This CDR3 region has 14 residues. CDR3 amino acids: CASSFSSPTDTQYF. For the CDR3, the DNA is TGCGCCAGCAGCTTTTCCTCTCCTACAGATACGCAGTATTTT.

This chain joins TRBV7-9 and TRBJ2-1; 10 bases agree with TRBD2. Germline loops: CDR1 SEHNR, CDR2 FQNEAQ (reference sequence). The CDR3 sequence is 15 residues long. The J segment lost 3 bases and the V segment lost 5 bases, leaving 4 bases of the junction unmatched. CDR3 nucleotide sequence: TGTGCCAGCAGCCCAGCGGGAGGGGACTACAATGAGCAGTTCTTC. Amino acid sequence: CASSPAGGDYNEQFF. Full variable domain (rest looked up from reference TRBV7-9 and TRBJ2-1): DTGVSQNPRHKITKRGQNVTFRCDPISEHNRLYWYRQTLGQGPEFLTYFQNEAQLEKSRLLSDRFSAERPKGSFSTLEIQRTEQGDSAMYLCASSPAGGDYNEQFFGPGTRLTVL.

This chain uses TRBV27 with TRBJ2-1; 7 nucleotides line up with TRBD1. The CDR3 has 12 residues. CDR1 MNHEY and CDR2 SMNVEV come from the germline V gene (reference sequence). The V gene end was trimmed by 5 bases and the J gene end by 8 bases; junction bases not matched to a gene: 3. CDR3 in DNA: TGTGCCAGCAGTCCAGGGGGTCATGAGCAGTTCTTC. It encodes CASSPGGHEQFF.

There are a few counts of this clone. The junction departs from the called germline gene at one end, perhaps through a read error. The rearrangement joins TRBV7-2 to TRBJ2-7; TRBD2 is a possible D gene (5 bases). This CDR3 is 12 amino acids long. Germline assignment: CDR1 SGHTA and CDR2 FQGNSA. CDR3 nucleotides: TGTGCCAGCAGCTTAGGGGTCCGGGGTGTGAACTTC. Its protein product is CASSLGVRGVNF.

The V call is TRBV6-5, the J call TRBJ2-7; 7 bases align to TRBD1. Germline V gives CDR1 MNHEY, CDR2 SVGAGI. The ends lost 6 bases at V and 2 bases at J; junction bases unmatched: 7. The CDR3 totals 14 residues. The CDR3 DNA follows: TGTGCCAGCAGGACGCATGGGACAGCCTACGAGCAGTACTTC. This gives the protein CASRTHGTAYEQYF.

The V call is TRBV28, the J call TRBJ1-1, with TRBD1 matching 9 bases. J gave up 0 bases and V 5 bases, and 10 bases lay outside the gene matches. CDR1 and CDR2 (germline): MDHEN, SYDVKM. The CDR3 totals 17 residues. CDR3 amino acids: CASSRTGAVNLNTEAFF. The CDR3 DNA reads TGTGCCAGCAGTCGGACAGGGGCAGTCAATTTGAACACTGAAGCTTTCTTT.

This chain joins TRBV5-1 and TRBJ1-3, with 8 bases aligning to TRBD1. This CDR3 contains 16 residues. Germline values: CDR1 SGHRS, CDR2 YFSETQ. V lost 1 base and J lost 0; bases outside the gene matches: 3. The CDR3 region is CASSLMGQASGNTIYF. The CDR3, as DNA: TGCGCCAGCAGCTTGATGGGACAGGCCTCTGGAAACACCATATATTTT.

This clone was picked up one time. The chain is built from TRBV5-1 and TRBJ2-7; D unclear. Germline-derived CDR1 and CDR2 are SGHRS and YFSETQ. The V and J ends lost 4 bases and 3 bases respectively, with 11 bases between them. The CDR3 covers 13 residues. CDR3 nucleotides: TGCGCCAGCAGCCCTAATACAGACTACGAGCAGTACTTC. Protein: CASSPNTDYEQYF.

V gene TRBV28 combines with J gene TRBJ2-2, with 8 bases fitting TRBD1. Germline V gene data show CDR1 as MDHEN and CDR2 as SYDVKM. The V and J ends lost 7 bases and 3 bases, in that order; junction bases with no gene match: 7. The CDR3 contains 15 residues. The CDR3 bases are TGTGCCAGCACCTCGGACAGGGACTACACCGGGGAGCTGTTTTTT. Its protein product is CASTSDRDYTGELFF.

The chain links TRBV2 to TRBJ2-7; D uncertain. Between the trimmed V and J ends, which lost 3 bases and 2 bases, there was a span of 5 bases. This CDR3 is 12 amino acids long. Germline V gene lookup returns CDR1 SNHLY and CDR2 FYNNEI. For the CDR3, the DNA is TGTGCCAGCAGTGAGGCAGCCTACGAGCAGTACTTC. This codes for CASSEAAYEQYF. Using reference TRBV2 and TRBJ2-7 for the parts outside the CDR3, the full variable domain is EPEVTQTPSHQVTQMGQEVILRCVPISNHLYFYWYRQILGQKVEFLVSFYNNEISEKSEIFDDQFSVERPDGSNFTLKIRSTKLEDSAMYFCASSEAAYEQYFGPGTRLTVT.

This chain joins TRBV15 and TRBJ2-2, with D possibly matching TRBD1 (5 bases). Trimming pared 4 bases from V and 4 bases from J, leaving 22 bases between. The CDR3 totals 18 residues. CDR1 and CDR2 from the germline V gene are LNHNV and YYDKDF (reference sequence). As DNA, the CDR3 is TGTGCCACCAGCAACTATCTTGGTATAGGGGTTAGCACCGGGGAGCTGTTTTTT. This translates into CATSNYLGIGVSTGELFF.

V is TRBV27 and J is TRBJ2-7, with D possibly being TRBD2 (6 bases). The CDR3 is 13 residues long. Between the trimmed V and J ends, which lost 6 bases and 3 bases, there was a span of 12 bases. CDR1 and CDR2 from the germline V gene are MNHEY and SMNVEV (reference sequence). CDR3 residues: CASSPGGSYEQYF. The CDR3 nucleotides read TGTGCCAGCAGCCCCGGGGGAAGCTACGAGCAGTACTTC.

V gene TRBV10-1 combines with J gene TRBJ1-1; D remains ambiguous. Germline CDR1 is WNHNN and CDR2 is SYGVQD (reference sequence). The CDR3 extends over 14 amino acids. Trimming stripped 7 bases from V and 7 bases from J, with 19 bases between. The CDR3 region has the DNA TGCGCCAGCACTCTCGGGATCCCCCGCGGTGAAGCTTTCTTT. It encodes CASTLGIPRGEAFF.

V usage is TRBV2 and J usage is TRBJ1-4; 8 nucleotides agree with TRBD1. The CDR3 sequence is 16 residues long. Trimming at V came to 6 bases and at J to 7 bases, leaving 13 bases not matched to a gene. CDR1 and CDR2 from the germline V gene are SNHLY and FYNNEI. DNA for the CDR3: TGTGCCAGCAGGCCCTTCGGACAGGGAGCTTTTGAAAAACTGTTTTTT. This codes for CASRPFGQGAFEKLFF.